This is a list of T cell receptor beta chains from one sample in a study of T-cell memory formation after mild COVID-19. MiXCR was run by TCRdb on the 5' RACE reads, yielding one entry per CDR3 protein. Among hundreds of thousands of distinct CDR3 sequences listed, roughly 15% were seen once. Input material: PBMCs or a T cell subset sorted from them (not recorded which). These receptors were taken from a man between 18 and 35 years old who had mild COVID-19 (a few samples of this study predate the infection). Cell type and time point are not known. Both conserved end residues are part of each CDR3. A D gene is named only where the DNA matches it firmly. Only some rows state a clone size, as once, few, many or a class for expanded clones.

cdr3_length j_call clone_size v_call d_call cdr3_aa cdr3_nt
10 TRBJ1-1 few TRBV29-1 - CSTTYTEAFF TGCAGCACCACGTACACTGAAGCTTTCTTT
14 TRBJ2-3 few TRBV5-1 - CASSLMQGTDTQYF TGCGCCAGCAGCTTGATGCAGGGCACAGATACGCAGTATTTT
16 TRBJ2-2 few TRBV20-1 TRBD1 CSARDPGQGIHGELFF TGCAGTGCTAGAGATCCGGGACAGGGGATTCACGGGGAGCTGTTTTTT
14 TRBJ2-1 few TRBV20-1 - CSASPGPMREEQFF TGCAGTGCTAGTCCGGGACCCATGAGGGAGGAGCAGTTCTTC
14 TRBJ2-7 - TRBV5-1 - CASSLEAPSNEQYF TGCGCCAGCAGCTTGGAGGCTCCTTCAAACGAGCAGTACTTC
15 TRBJ1-2 - TRBV6-1 - CASSDPQTVPYGYTF TGTGCCAGCAGTGACCCCCAGACAGTTCCCTATGGCTACACCTTC
14 TRBJ2-1 - TRBV2 TRBD1 CASNGQGSVGEQFF TGTGCCAGCAACGGACAGGGAAGTGTCGGTGAGCAGTTCTTC
12 TRBJ2-7 - TRBV4-1 - CASSQGSDEQYF TGCGCCAGCAGCCAAGGATCGGACGAGCAGTACTTC
17 TRBJ2-4 few TRBV4-2 TRBD2 CASSQEITSGGRNIQYF TGTGCCAGCAGCCAAGAAATAACTAGCGGGGGAAGGAACATTCAGTACTTC
15 TRBJ2-5 few TRBV20-1 TRBD2 CSASTSGGGPGTQYF TGCAGTGCCAGCACTAGCGGGGGGGGCCCTGGGACCCAGTACTTC
16 TRBJ2-2 few TRBV4-1 - CASSRRNRENTGELFF TGCGCCAGCAGCCGCCGGAACAGGGAGAACACCGGGGAGCTGTTTTTT
14 TRBJ1-2 - TRBV5-1 - CASSSTGVFYGYTF TGCGCCAGCAGCTCGACAGGTGTATTCTATGGCTACACCTTC
15 TRBJ1-6 few TRBV5-4 - CASSAAGTSISPLHF TGTGCCAGCAGCGCCGCCGGGACCTCCATTTCACCCCTCCACTTT
13 TRBJ2-2 - TRBV7-6 - CASMGVGTGELFF TGTGCCAGCATGGGAGTGGGTACCGGGGAGCTGTTTTTT
11 TRBJ2-1 many TRBV10-3 - CAISERGEQFF TGTGCCATCAGTGAGAGAGGCGAGCAGTTCTTC
11 TRBJ1-5 once TRBV24-1 - CATGTIQPQHF TGTGCCACAGGGACAATTCAGCCCCAGCATTTT
11 TRBJ1-2 - TRBV28 - CASRGNYGYTF TGTGCCAGCAGAGGAAACTATGGCTACACCTTC
11 TRBJ1-5 - TRBV7-3 - CASSLVQPQHF TGTGCCAGCAGCTTGGTTCAGCCCCAGCATTTT
13 TRBJ2-1 many TRBV7-2 - CASGLATYNEQFF TGTGCCAGCGGATTGGCTACCTACAATGAGCAGTTCTTC
14 TRBJ1-2 few TRBV5-1 - CASSFGVNTGGYTF TGCGCCAGCAGCTTTGGAGTAAACACGGGTGGCTACACCTTC
13 TRBJ1-5 few TRBV4-2 - CASSQDPDQPQHF TGTGCCAGCAGCCAAGATCCAGATCAGCCCCAGCATTTT
16 TRBJ2-3 - TRBV9 - CASSLEGAAGTDTQYF TGTGCCAGCAGTTTGGAGGGAGCGGCCGGGACAGATACGCAGTATTTT
15 TRBJ1-1 few TRBV6-5 - CASSYSSPVGTEAFF TGTGCCAGCAGTTACTCGAGTCCGGTGGGCACTGAAGCTTTCTTT
15 TRBJ2-1 - TRBV11-2 - CASSLSPEYYNEQFF TGTGCCAGCAGCTTGTCCCCGGAGTACTACAATGAGCAGTTCTTC
14 TRBJ2-7 - TRBV2 TRBD2 CASSESAGGGEQYF TGTGCCAGCAGTGAGTCGGCGGGGGGTGGCGAGCAGTACTTC
16 TRBJ2-5 few TRBV7-9 TRBD2 CASSLPLGLADETQYF TGTGCCAGCAGCTTACCCCTCGGACTAGCGGATGAGACCCAGTACTTC
14 TRBJ1-2 - TRBV6-5 - CASTLGGRNYGYTF TGTGCCAGCACCCTAGGCGGGCGTAACTATGGCTACACCTTC
14 TRBJ2-3 few TRBV3-1 TRBD2 CASSQASGGNTQYF TGTGCCAGCAGCCAGGCCAGCGGGGGGAATACGCAGTATTTT
18 TRBJ1-2 - TRBV9 - CASSVGLYEETNRGGYTF TGTGCCAGCAGCGTAGGCCTATATGAAGAGACAAACAGAGGTGGCTACACCTTC
19 TRBJ2-7 few TRBV5-6 TRBD1 CASSPEHIGTGIEAYEQYF TGTGCCAGCAGCCCCGAACATATTGGGACAGGGATTGAGGCCTACGAGCAGTACTTC
13 TRBJ1-2 - TRBV27 - CASSRGSNYGYTF TGTGCCAGCAGTAGGGGCAGTAACTATGGCTACACCTTC
13 TRBJ1-1 - TRBV10-1 - CASSEHLNTEAFF TGCGCCAGCAGTGAGCATTTGAACACTGAAGCTTTCTTT
15 TRBJ2-1 - TRBV29-1 TRBD1 CSVPGGSSSYNEQFF TGCAGCGTTCCAGGGGGCTCGAGCTCCTACAATGAGCAGTTCTTC
14 TRBJ2-1 few TRBV20-1 - CSAGGGQGYNEQFF TGCAGTGCTGGGGGGGGGCAGGGATACAATGAGCAGTTCTTC
14 TRBJ2-1 many TRBV18 TRBD1 CASSPRDSPNEQFF TGTGCCAGCTCACCCCGGGACAGCCCCAATGAGCAGTTCTTC
17 TRBJ1-6 - TRBV6-5 TRBD1 CASSYSWGTGGASPLHF TGTGCCAGCAGTTACTCGTGGGGGACAGGGGGTGCATCACCCCTCCACTTT
16 TRBJ1-3 few TRBV7-8 - CASSLAGPTSGNTIYF TGTGCCAGCAGCTTAGCCGGCCCCACCTCTGGAAACACCATATATTTT
13 TRBJ2-1 few TRBV7-9 - CASSFRGFNEQFF TGTGCCAGCAGCTTCCGCGGATTCAATGAGCAGTTCTTC
16 TRBJ2-5 - TRBV4-3 - CASSQELTGGRETQYF TGCGCCAGCAGCCAAGAACTAACCGGGGGGCGGGAGACCCAGTACTTC
15 TRBJ1-2 many TRBV10-3 - CAISERPGTEYGYTF TGTGCCATCAGTGAGCGACCCGGGACGGAGTATGGCTACACCTTC
16 TRBJ1-2 few TRBV7-9 - CASSNRDTASASGYTF TGTGCCAGCAGCAACCGGGACACTGCCTCGGCTAGTGGCTACACCTTC
14 TRBJ2-7 few TRBV6-6 - CASSYPGAPYEQYF TGTGCCAGCAGTTACCCAGGGGCCCCCTACGAGCAGTACTTC
17 TRBJ2-1 - TRBV15 - CATSRVFYDAMPPEQFF TGTGCCACCAGCAGAGTATTTTACGACGCTATGCCCCCAGAGCAGTTCTTC
15 TRBJ2-3 few TRBV6-5 - CASSYVAPSTDTQYF TGTGCCAGCAGTTATGTTGCACCTAGCACAGATACGCAGTATTTT
12 TRBJ2-5 few TRBV12-3/TRBV12-4 - CASTPGQETQYF TGTGCCAGCACACCGGGCCAAGAGACCCAGTACTTC
15 TRBJ1-2 - TRBV12-3/TRBV12-4 - CASSNPGDGFYGYTF TGTGCCAGCAGTAACCCAGGGGACGGCTTCTATGGCTACACCTTC
14 TRBJ1-1 many TRBV6-5 - CASSYSIRKGEAFF TGTGCCAGCAGTTACTCGATTAGGAAAGGGGAAGCTTTCTTT
15 TRBJ1-1 few TRBV19 - CASSISGAMNTEAFF TGTGCCAGTAGTATATCCGGAGCCATGAACACTGAAGCTTTCTTT